These 10 T cell receptor beta chains were sequenced from one sample in a study of T cell changes during pregnancy in multiple sclerosis. The repertoire was sequenced with immunoSEQ multiplex PCR; TCRdb's copy has only in-frame clones and lacks some. The table lists under 95,000 clones, around 95% of them singletons. The sample here was peripheral blood, taken in the second trimester of pregnancy. Receptors originate from a female donor in good health, enrolled as a control in a pregnancy study.

This clone was seen once. The V gene is TRBV6-4, the J gene TRBJ2-3, with a possible D match to TRBD2 (5 bases). Germline V gene data show CDR1 as MRHNA and CDR2 as SNTAGT. Trimming shortened V by 5 bases and J by 0 bases, and 6 bases separated the two germline ends. This CDR3 is 13 amino acids long. CDR3 sequence: CASSSGSTDTQYF. The CDR3 DNA is TGTGCCAGCAGTAGCGGTAGCACAGATACGCAGTATTTT.

The chain uses TRBV19 and TRBJ1-4; tentative D call: TRBD1 (5 bases). The CDR3 consists of 15 residues. The V gene's germline CDR1 is LNHDA and CDR2 SQIVND (reference sequence). Trimming cost V 5 bases and J 4 bases, with 14 bases left between them. In DNA form, the CDR3 reads TGTGCCAGTAGTCTTATGCCAGGGAATAATGAAAAACTGTTTTTT. This gives the protein CASSLMPGNNEKLFF.

J is TRBJ2-5 and V is TRBV9, with D perhaps TRBD2 (5 bases). With 3 bases removed from V and 14 bases from J, the gap between germline ends came to 17 bases. The CDR3 loop spans 12 amino acids. In germline, CDR1 is SGDLS, CDR2 YYNGEE. The CDR3 DNA sequence: TGTGCCAGCAGCGCCGAGGGCAGGAGGCCTTACTTC. Its protein is CASSAEGRRPYF.

The CDR3 nucleotides are TGTGCCTTCTCAATGGCAGGGGCTGAAGCTTTCTTT. This sequence encodes CAFSMAGAEAFF. The chain employs TRBV30 and TRBJ1-1, with D perhaps matching TRBD1 (6 bases). The CDR3 spans 12 residues. Trimming took off 7 bases at V and 6 bases at J, with 15 bases between the two ends. Germline values: CDR1 GTSNPN, CDR2 SVGIG (reference sequence).

The chain has TRBV4-2 and TRBJ1-4, with D maybe TRBD1 (6 bases). CDR1 is LGHNA and CDR2 is YNFKEQ in the germline V gene. Between the trimmed V and J ends, which lost 0 bases and 7 bases, there was a span of 18 bases. The CDR3 is 17 amino acids. CDR3 nucleotide sequence: TGTGCCAGCAGCCAAGAAACGGTTAAGGGGGTAGGTGAAAAACTGTTTTTT. Protein product: CASSQETVKGVGEKLFF.

The V call is TRBV4-1, the J call TRBJ1-6; 7 nucleotides line up with TRBD1. CDR3 length: 16 amino acids. Germline-derived CDR1 and CDR2 are MGHRA and YSYEKL. Trimming cost V 5 bases and J 6 bases; bases outside gene matches: 10. Here the CDR3 reads CASSEQPGQFNSPLHF. Here the CDR3 DNA reads TGCGCCAGCAGCGAACAGCCGGGACAGTTTAATTCACCCCTCCACTTT.

V is TRBV5-4 and J is TRBJ2-3; 11 bases map to TRBD2. J was trimmed by 4 bases and V by 5 bases; bases with no gene match: 9. The CDR3 totals 16 residues. Germline loops: CDR1 SGHNT, CDR2 YYREEE (reference sequence). The CDR3 here is CASSRIAGGPADTQYF. CDR3 bases: TGTGCCAGCAGTCGAATAGCGGGGGGGCCGGCAGATACGCAGTATTTT.

CDR3: CASRGLRDGDTQYF. For the CDR3, the DNA is TGTGCCAGCAGGGGACTTAGAGATGGAGATACGCAGTATTTT. The chain uses TRBV11-2 and TRBJ2-3, with a weak D call TRBD2 (6 bases). The germline V and J ends were trimmed by 6 bases and 5 bases, with 15 bases remaining between them. Germline V gene lookup returns CDR1 SGHAT and CDR2 FQNNGV. This CDR3 spans 14 amino acids.

V gene TRBV30 combines with J gene TRBJ2-7; D ambiguous. V dropped 2 bases and J dropped 2 bases, with 4 bases sitting between them. The germline gives CDR1 GTSNPN, CDR2 SVGIG (reference sequence). The CDR3 extends over 11 amino acids. CDR3 DNA: TGTGCCTGGAGTCAGACCTACGAGCAGTACTTC. Translation: CAWSQTYEQYF.

This chain uses TRBV30 with TRBJ2-7, with D hard to call. Trimming took 2 bases from V and 1 from J, leaving 9 bases between them. Germline CDR1 reads GTSNPN; CDR2 reads SVGIG (reference sequence). This CDR3 region has 13 residues. The CDR3 protein is CAWSISLSYEQYF. In DNA form, the CDR3 reads TGTGCCTGGAGTATTAGTCTTTCCTACGAGCAGTACTTC.